This T cell receptor (beta chain) derives from a study of metastatic and nonmetastatic thyroid tumors. Thyroid surgery was preceded by no treatment in any patient. The V end lost 4 bases, the J end lost 5 bases, and 6 bases lay between the germline ends. In germline, CDR1 is MNHEY, CDR2 SVGEGT. The CDR3 has 12 residues. TCRdb reprocessed the PCR reads using MiXCR. In the table there are about 12,000 clones, roughly 21% of which are singletons. Specimen: adjacent normal tissue. The rearrangement joins TRBV6-2 or TRBV6-3 to TRBJ1-5; D not certain. This sequence was found in a female donor with papillary thyroid cancer or a benign thyroid nodule (not recorded which). Some clones in this sample may be carry-over from other donors' samples. In DNA form, the CDR3 reads TGTGCCAGCAGTTCTCCGGATCAGCCCCAGCATTTT. Its translation: CASSSPDQPQHF.